These T cell receptor beta chains were read from a single sample in a study of blood T cell repertoires in COVID-19. TCRdb keeps only in-frame clones here, not all; method: immunoSEQ multiplex PCR. The table includes 150,000 to 200,000 clones, 79% detected once. What was sequenced was peripheral blood. These receptors were collected from a man aged 60 to 69 with active or convalescent COVID-19. Both conserved end residues are part of each CDR3. The D gene is left open where the match is weak. Clone size is stated in some rows and not others, as once, few, many or a class when expanded.

TRBJ1-2 | TRBV5-5 | - | - | TGTGCCAGCAGCTTGGCCGGTGGGGGCGCCAACTATGGCTACACCTTC | CASSLAGGGANYGYTF
TRBJ2-7 | TRBV30 | - | - | TGTGCCTGGAGTGTAGGGGTTCGAGGCGAGCAGTACTTC | CAWSVGVRGEQYF
TRBJ2-7 | TRBV5-1 | - | few | TGCGCCAGCAGCTTGGGGGGTAGCGGAAATACCTACGAGCAGTACTTC | CASSLGGSGNTYEQYF
TRBJ1-2 | TRBV19 | TRBD1 | few | TGTGGGACAGGAAAGGATAACTATGGCTACACCTTC | CGTGKDNYGYTF
TRBJ2-3 | TRBV5-6 | - | - | TGTGCCAGCAGCTTGGGGCCTACTACCACAGATACGCAGTATTTT | CASSLGPTTTDTQYF
TRBJ2-1 | TRBV7-3 | TRBD2 | - | TGTGCCAGCAGCATCCCCGGGACTAACTACAATGAGCAGCTCTTC | CASSIPGTNYNEQLF
TRBJ1-2 | TRBV7-6 | TRBD1 | - | TGTGCCAGCAGCTCACGAGGACAGGAAGACTATGGCTACACCTTC | CASSSRGQEDYGYTF
TRBJ2-7 | TRBV6-5 | - | - | TGTGCCAGCAGGGGGAGTGTTTTGGAGAAGCAGTACTTC | CASRGSVLEKQYF
TRBJ2-2 | TRBV27 | TRBD1 | - | TGTGCCAGCAGTTTTAACAGGGGGTCCGGGGAGCTGTTTTTT | CASSFNRGSGELFF
TRBJ2-1 | TRBV3-1/TRBV3-2 | TRBD2 | many | TGTGCCAGCAGCCAAGCCGGGATAGCGGGAGGCCTCCACAATGAGCAGTTCTTC | CASSQAGIAGGLHNEQFF
TRBJ2-5 | TRBV11-3 | - | - | TGTGCCAGCGGTGAACGGGAAGAGACCCAGTACTTC | CASGEREETQYF
TRBJ1-2 | TRBV28 | - | - | TGTGCCAGCAGTTTATCGGCGGAATCATACTATGGCTACACCTTC | CASSLSAESYYGYTF
TRBJ1-2 | TRBV12-3/TRBV12-4 | TRBD1 | - | TGTGCCAGCAGTTTAAGACAGGGGGTTATCACCTTC | CASSLRQGVITF
TRBJ1-3 | TRBV6-6 | - | - | TGTGCCAGCAGTTACTCTGGGAGAGGAAACACCATATATTTT | CASSYSGRGNTIYF
TRBJ1-4 | TRBV5-5 | - | - | TGTGCCAGCAGCTTTAACCAGGGATGGGAAAAACTGTTTTTT | CASSFNQGWEKLFF
TRBJ2-1 | TRBV28 | TRBD2 | few | TGTGCCAGCAGTTTGACTAGCGGGAGGAATGAGCAGTTCTTC | CASSLTSGRNEQFF
TRBJ2-6 | TRBV7-3 | TRBD2 | - | TGTGCCAGCAGCCCCAAGGGACTAGCGGATGGGGCCAACGTCCTGACTTTC | CASSPKGLADGANVLTF
TRBJ2-5 | TRBV11-2 | TRBD1 | - | TGTGCCAGCAGTTACGACAGGGGGCGGGGGACCCAGTACTTC | CASSYDRGRGTQYF
TRBJ1-2 | TRBV28 | - | - | TGTGCCAGCAGTCCTTATAAGGGAATAGGGGAGGGTGGCTACACCTTC | CASSPYKGIGEGGYTF
TRBJ2-7 | TRBV28 | TRBD1 | - | TGTGCCAGCACCCTTTGGGCGAGGGGGCCTAGGGACGAGCAGTACTTC | CASTLWARGPRDEQYF
TRBJ2-1 | TRBV27 | TRBD2 | few | TGTGCCAGCAGTGCCTGGACTAGCGGAAACTACAATGAGCAGTTCTTC | CASSAWTSGNYNEQFF
TRBJ2-7 | TRBV28 | - | - | TGTGCCAGCAGTATACAGGTTCTCTACGAGCAGTACTTC | CASSIQVLYEQYF
TRBJ2-7 | TRBV21-1 | - | - | TGTGCCAGCAGCATCCGGGACAGCGATTCCTACGAGCAGTACTTC | CASSIRDSDSYEQYF
TRBJ1-5 | TRBV6-5 | - | - | TGTGCCAGCAGTCATCTACAGGGCAATCAGCCCCAGCATTTT | CASSHLQGNQPQHF
TRBJ2-5 | TRBV19 | TRBD2 | few | TGTGCCAGTAGCCCTGTGGGGAGGGAAGAGACCCAGTACTTC | CASSPVGREETQYF
TRBJ2-1 | TRBV19 | - | - | TGTGCCAGTAGTATAAGGGAGCGAGGGGGGGCGAAGTTCTTC | CASSIRERGGAKFF
TRBJ1-2 | TRBV7-2 | - | - | TGTGCCAGCAGCTTGTCACGCGCAGACACTAACTATGGCTACACCTTC | CASSLSRADTNYGYTF
TRBJ2-3 | TRBV6-6 | - | - | TGTGCCAGCAGTTCCTCAGATACGCAGTATTTT | CASSSSDTQYF
TRBJ1-5 | TRBV18 | - | - | TGTGCCAGCTCACCATCCGGCAATCAGCCCCAGCATTTT | CASSPSGNQPQHF
TRBJ1-6 | TRBV18 | - | - | TGTGCCAGCTCTGGGCAGGGAAATTCACCCCTCCACTTT | CASSGQGNSPLHF
TRBJ2-7 | TRBV25-1 | TRBD2 | few | TGTGCCAGCAGTGGGCTAGCGGGGTCCTACGAGCAGTACTTC | CASSGLAGSYEQYF
TRBJ1-5 | TRBV24-1 | - | many | TGTGCCACCAGTAGCGGGGGAAGGAGCAGACCCCAGCATTTT | CATSSGGRSRPQHF
TRBJ2-5 | TRBV15 | TRBD1 | - | TGTGCCACCAGCAGAAAAAAACAGGGGGCAGGGACCCAGTACTTC | CATSRKKQGAGTQYF
TRBJ2-5 | TRBV27 | - | - | TGTGCCAGCAGTTTACGGTACCCGAGCCTCCAAGAGACCCAGTACTTC | CASSLRYPSLQETQYF
TRBJ2-1 | TRBV6-5 | TRBD1 | - | TGTGCCAGCAGACCGGGACAGGACTACAATGAGCAGTTCTTC | CASRPGQDYNEQFF
TRBJ2-7 | TRBV14 | TRBD2 | few | TGTGCCAGCAGCTTTGGGGGGGTGGCCGAGCAGTACTTC | CASSFGGVAEQYF
TRBJ1-4 | TRBV6-5 | TRBD1 | - | TGTGCCAGCAGGTACAGGGGTAATGAAAAACTGTTTTTT | CASRYRGNEKLFF
TRBJ1-4 | TRBV6-5 | TRBD1 | - | TGTGCCAGCAGTTACAGGGGGCATGAAAAACTGTTTTTT | CASSYRGHEKLFF
TRBJ2-7 | TRBV10-1 | - | - | TGCGCCAGCAGTGAGTTTCGCAGGGCGCCCTACGAGCAGTACTTC | CASSEFRRAPYEQYF
TRBJ2-1 | TRBV18 | - | once | TGTGCCAGCTCAATATTGGAGTCCTACAATGAGCAGTTCTTC | CASSILESYNEQFF
TRBJ2-7 | TRBV12-3/TRBV12-4 | TRBD1 | - | TGTGCCAGCAGTTTAAAAGGGGGCTCCGAGCAGTACTTC | CASSLKGGSEQYF